The sequence of this T cell receptor beta chain was determined in a study of blood T cell repertoires in COVID-19. Study summary: Sites in the United States, Italy and Spain provided acute and convalescent COVID-19 samples.

Trimming left V 0 bases short and J 5 bases short, with 13 bases between. Germline values: CDR1 SNHLY, CDR2 FYNNEI. The CDR3 is 15 amino acids. Per the original data handling: Counts of nucleated cells, estimated from reference gene primer amplification, were obtained. Sequencing was performed with immunoSEQ multiplex PCR; in TCRdb, only in-frame clones are kept and a portion is missing. Clone size and the V and J calls come from that table; the DNA yielded D and trimming. The sample yields roughly 100,000 clones, about four fifths seen once. This rearrangement joins TRBV2 to TRBJ1-2; D gene ambiguous. The sequencing sample was made of peripheral blood. This TCR derives from a woman aged 80 or older with active or convalescent COVID-19. Here the CDR3 reads CASSEAQSVIYGYTF. CDR3 coding DNA: TGTGCCAGCAGTGAAGCTCAATCGGTAATTTATGGCTACACCTTC.